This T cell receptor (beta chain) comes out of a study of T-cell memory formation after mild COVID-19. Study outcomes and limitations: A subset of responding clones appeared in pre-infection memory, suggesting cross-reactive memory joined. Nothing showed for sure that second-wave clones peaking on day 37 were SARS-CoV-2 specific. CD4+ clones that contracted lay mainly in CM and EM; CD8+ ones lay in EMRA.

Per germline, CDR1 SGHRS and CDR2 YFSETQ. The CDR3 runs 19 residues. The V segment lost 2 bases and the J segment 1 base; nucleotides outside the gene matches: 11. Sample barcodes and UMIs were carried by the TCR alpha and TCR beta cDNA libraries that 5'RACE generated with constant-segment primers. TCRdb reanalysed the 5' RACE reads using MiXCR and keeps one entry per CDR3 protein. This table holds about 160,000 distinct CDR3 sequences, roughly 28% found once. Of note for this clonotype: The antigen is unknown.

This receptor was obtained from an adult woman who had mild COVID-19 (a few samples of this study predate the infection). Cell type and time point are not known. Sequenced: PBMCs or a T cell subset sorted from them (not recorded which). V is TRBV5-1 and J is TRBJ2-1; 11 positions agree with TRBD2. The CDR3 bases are TGCGCCAGCAGCTTTTCTAGGCTAGCGGGAGGTAAATCCTACAATGAGCAGTTCTTC. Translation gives CASSFSRLAGGKSYNEQFF.